This T cell receptor beta chain was identified during a study of T cells in Graves' hyperthyroidism and ophthalmopathy. This clonotype was seen more than once but under ten times. TCR beta CDR3 regions were amplified from RNA. Carried out on the TCR CDR3, a first-round RT-PCR used the HTBI primer set. TCRdb analysed the multiplex PCR reads with MiXCR anew, one entry per CDR3 protein. Found here are roughly 750,000 distinct CDR3 sequences, about 16% of them singletons; the top ten hold around 7.7%. In germline, CDR1 is DFQATT, CDR2 SNEGSKA (reference sequence). The V and J ends lost 7 bases and 1 base respectively, with 16 bases between them. CDR3 size: 14 residues.

Specimen: blood. The V gene is TRBV20-1, the J gene TRBJ1-1; D remains unclear. The receptor comes from a man aged 18-30 years with Graves' hyperthyroidism. CDR3 DNA: TGCAGTGGGCCCGCGGGCATCACGAACACTGAAGCTTTCTTT. It yields the protein CSGPAGITNTEAFF.